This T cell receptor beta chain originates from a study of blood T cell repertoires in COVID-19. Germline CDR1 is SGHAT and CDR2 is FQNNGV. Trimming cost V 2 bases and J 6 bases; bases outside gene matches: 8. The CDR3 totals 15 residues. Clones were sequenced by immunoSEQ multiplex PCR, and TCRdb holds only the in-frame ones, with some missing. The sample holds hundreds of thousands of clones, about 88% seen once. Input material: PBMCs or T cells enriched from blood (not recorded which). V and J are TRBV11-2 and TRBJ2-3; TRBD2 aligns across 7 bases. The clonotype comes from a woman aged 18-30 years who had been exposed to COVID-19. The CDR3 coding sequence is TGTGCCAGCAGCTTAAATCCCGACGGGGGGGATACGCAGTATTTT. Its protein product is CASSLNPDGGDTQYF.